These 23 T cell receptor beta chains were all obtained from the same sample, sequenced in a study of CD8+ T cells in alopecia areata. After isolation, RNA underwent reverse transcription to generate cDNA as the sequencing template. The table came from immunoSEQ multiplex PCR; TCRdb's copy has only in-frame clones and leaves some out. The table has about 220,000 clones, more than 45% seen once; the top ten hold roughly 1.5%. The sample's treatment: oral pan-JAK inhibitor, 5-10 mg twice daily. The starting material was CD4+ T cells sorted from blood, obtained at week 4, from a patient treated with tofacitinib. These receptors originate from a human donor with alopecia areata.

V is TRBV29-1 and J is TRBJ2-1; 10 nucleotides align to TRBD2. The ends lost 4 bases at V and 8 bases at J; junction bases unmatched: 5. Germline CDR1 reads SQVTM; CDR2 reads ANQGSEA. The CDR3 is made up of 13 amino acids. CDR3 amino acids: CSVGPSGGYEQFF. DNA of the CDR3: TGCAGCGTTGGGCCTAGCGGGGGTTATGAGCAGTTCTTC.

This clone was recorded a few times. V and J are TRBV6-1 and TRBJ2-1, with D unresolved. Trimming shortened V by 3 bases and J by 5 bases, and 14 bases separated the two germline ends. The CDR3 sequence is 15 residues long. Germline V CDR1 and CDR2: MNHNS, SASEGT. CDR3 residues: CASSEYVGRHNEQFF. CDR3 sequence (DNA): TGTGCCAGCAGTGAGTACGTTGGCAGACACAATGAGCAGTTCTTC.

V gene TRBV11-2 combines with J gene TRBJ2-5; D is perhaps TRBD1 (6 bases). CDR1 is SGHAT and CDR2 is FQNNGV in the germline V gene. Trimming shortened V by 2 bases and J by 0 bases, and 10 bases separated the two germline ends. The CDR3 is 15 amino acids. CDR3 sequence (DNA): TGTGCCAGCAGCTTAAATACAGGGTACCAAGAGACCCAGTACTTC. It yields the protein CASSLNTGYQETQYF.

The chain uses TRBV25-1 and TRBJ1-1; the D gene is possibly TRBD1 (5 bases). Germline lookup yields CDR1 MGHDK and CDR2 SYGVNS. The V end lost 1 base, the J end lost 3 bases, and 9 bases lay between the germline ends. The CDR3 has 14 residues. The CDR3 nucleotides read TGTGCCAGCAGTGAATTCTGGGGCGACACTGAAGCTTTCTTT. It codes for CASSEFWGDTEAFF. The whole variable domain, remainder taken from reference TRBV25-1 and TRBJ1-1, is EADIYQTPRYLVIGTGKKITLECSQTMGHDKMYWYQQDPGMELHLIHYSYGVNSTEKGDLSSESTVSRIRTEHFPLTLESARPSHTSQYLCASSEFWGDTEAFFGQGTRLTVV.

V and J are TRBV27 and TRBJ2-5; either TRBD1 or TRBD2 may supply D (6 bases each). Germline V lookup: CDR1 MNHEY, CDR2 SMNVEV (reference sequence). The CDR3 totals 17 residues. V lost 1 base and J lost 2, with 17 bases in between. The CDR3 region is CASSLYPPGAIQETQYF. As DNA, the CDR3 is TGTGCCAGCAGTTTATATCCTCCGGGGGCTATACAAGAGACCCAGTACTTC.

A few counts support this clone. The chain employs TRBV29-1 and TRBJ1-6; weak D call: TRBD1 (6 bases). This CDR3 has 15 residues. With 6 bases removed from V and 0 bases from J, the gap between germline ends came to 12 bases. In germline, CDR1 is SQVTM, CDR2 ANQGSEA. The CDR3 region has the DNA TGCAGCGTCCGTACAGGGAGCTCCTATAATTCACCCCTCCACTTT. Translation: CSVRTGSSYNSPLHF.

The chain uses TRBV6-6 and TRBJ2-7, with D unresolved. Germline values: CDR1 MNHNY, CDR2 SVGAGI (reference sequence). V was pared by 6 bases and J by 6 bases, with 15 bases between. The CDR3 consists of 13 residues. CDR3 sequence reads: CASSVGLGFEQYF. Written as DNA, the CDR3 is TGTGCCAGCAGCGTCGGTCTCGGGTTCGAGCAGTACTTC.

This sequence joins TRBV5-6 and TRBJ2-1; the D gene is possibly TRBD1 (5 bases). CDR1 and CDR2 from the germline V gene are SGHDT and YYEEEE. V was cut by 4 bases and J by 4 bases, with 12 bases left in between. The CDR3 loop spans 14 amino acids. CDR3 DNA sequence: TGTGCCAGCAGCATCTTCCAGGGATACAATGAGCAGTTCTTC. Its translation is CASSIFQGYNEQFF.

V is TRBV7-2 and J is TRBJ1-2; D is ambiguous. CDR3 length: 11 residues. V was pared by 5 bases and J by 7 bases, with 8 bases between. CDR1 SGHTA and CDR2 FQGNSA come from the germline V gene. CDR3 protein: CASSPGIGYTF. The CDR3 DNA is TGTGCCAGCAGCCCGGGGATTGGCTACACCTTC.

CDR3 in amino acids: CASSRRDEQYF. The CDR3 DNA is TGCGCCAGCAGCCGAAGGGACGAGCAGTACTTC. V is TRBV4-3 and J is TRBJ2-7; D is undetermined. The CDR3 contains 11 residues. CDR1 is LGHNA, CDR2 YSLEER, per germline. Trimming left V 4 bases short and J 5 bases short, with 6 bases between.

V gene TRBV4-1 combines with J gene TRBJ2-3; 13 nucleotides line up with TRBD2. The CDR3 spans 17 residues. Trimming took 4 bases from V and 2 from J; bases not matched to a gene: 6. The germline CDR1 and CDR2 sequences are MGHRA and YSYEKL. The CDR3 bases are TGCGCCAGCAGCCCCGGGACTAGCGGGGCCTACACAGATACGCAGTATTTT. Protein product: CASSPGTSGAYTDTQYF.

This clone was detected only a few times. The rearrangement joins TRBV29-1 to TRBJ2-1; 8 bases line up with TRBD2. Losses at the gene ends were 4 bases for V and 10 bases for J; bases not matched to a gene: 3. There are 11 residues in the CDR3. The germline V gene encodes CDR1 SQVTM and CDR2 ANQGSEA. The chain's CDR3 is CSVVSGGEQFF. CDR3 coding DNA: TGCAGCGTTGTCAGCGGGGGCGAGCAGTTCTTC.

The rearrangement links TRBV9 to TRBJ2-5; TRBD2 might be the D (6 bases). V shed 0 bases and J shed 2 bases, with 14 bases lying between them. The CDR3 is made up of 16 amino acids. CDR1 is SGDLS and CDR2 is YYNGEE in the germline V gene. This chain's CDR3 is CASSVVGSGPQETQYF. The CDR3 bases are TGTGCCAGCAGCGTAGTGGGTAGCGGCCCGCAAGAGACCCAGTACTTC. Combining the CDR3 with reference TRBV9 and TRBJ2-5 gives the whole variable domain DSGVTQTPKHLITATGQRVTLRCSPRSGDLSVYWYQQSLDQGLQFLIQYYNGEERAKGNILERFSAQQFPDLHSELNLSSLELGDSALYFCASSVVGSGPQETQYFGPGTRLLVL.

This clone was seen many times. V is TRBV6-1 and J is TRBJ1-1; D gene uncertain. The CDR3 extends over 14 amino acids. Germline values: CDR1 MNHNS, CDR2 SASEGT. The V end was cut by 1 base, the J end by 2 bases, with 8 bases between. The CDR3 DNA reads TGTGCCAGCAGTGAAGGGCGGATCAACACTGAAGCTTTCTTT. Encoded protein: CASSEGRINTEAFF.

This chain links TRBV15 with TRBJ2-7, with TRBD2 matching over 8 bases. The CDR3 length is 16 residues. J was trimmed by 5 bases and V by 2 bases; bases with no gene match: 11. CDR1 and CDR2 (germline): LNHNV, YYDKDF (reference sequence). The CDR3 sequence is CATSRSPSGGLDEQYF. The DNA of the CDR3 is TGTGCCACCAGCAGATCGCCGAGCGGGGGTCTCGACGAGCAGTACTTC.

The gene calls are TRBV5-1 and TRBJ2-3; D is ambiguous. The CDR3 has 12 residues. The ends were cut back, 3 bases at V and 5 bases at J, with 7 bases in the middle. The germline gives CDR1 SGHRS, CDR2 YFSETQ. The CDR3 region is CASSSHQDTQYF. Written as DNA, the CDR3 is TGCGCCAGCAGCTCACATCAAGATACGCAGTATTTT.

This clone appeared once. This CDR3 reads CACGGLPGTGDYNEQFF. DNA of the CDR3: TGTGCCTGTGGAGGGCTCCCCGGAACAGGCGACTACAATGAGCAGTTCTTC. The chain recombines TRBV30 with TRBJ2-1; TRBD2 is a possible D gene (6 bases). Germline CDR1 GTSNPN, CDR2 SVGIG (reference sequence). The V and J ends lost 6 bases and 3 bases respectively, with 24 bases between them. The CDR3 is made up of 17 amino acids. Full variable domain (remainder filled in from reference TRBV30 and TRBJ2-1): SQTIHQWPATLVQPVGSPLSLECTVEGTSNPNLYWYRQAAGRGLQLLFYSVGIGQISSEVPQNLSASRPQDRQFILSSKKLLLSDSGFYLCACGGLPGTGDYNEQFFGPGTRLTVL.

The CDR3 coding sequence is TGTGCCGCAGGCCGATCAGGACAGGGTATTTCGGGAGAGACCCAGTACTTC. Translating it yields CAAGRSGQGISGETQYF. The chain is built from TRBV10-3 and TRBJ2-5, with 8 positions matching TRBD1. Germline V lookup: CDR1 ENHRY, CDR2 SYGVKD. The CDR3 consists of 17 residues. V lost 11 bases, J lost 4 bases, and 21 bases stayed unmatched.

CDR3 in DNA: TGTGCCACCAGCAGAGATAATATGGCAGGTGGTGGCTACACCTTC. This translates into CATSRDNMAGGGYTF. The V and J genes are TRBV15 and TRBJ1-2; D gene uncertain. This CDR3 is 15 amino acids long. Germline loops: CDR1 LNHNV, CDR2 YYDKDF (reference sequence). Trimming left V 0 bases short and J 7 bases short, with 15 bases between. The whole variable domain, filled in from reference TRBV15 and TRBJ1-2, reads DAMVIQNPRYQVTQFGKPVTLSCSQTLNHNVMYWYQQKSSQAPKLLFHYYDKDFNNEADTPDNFQSRRPNTSFCFLDIRSPGLGDTAMYLCATSRDNMAGGGYTFGSGTRLTVV.

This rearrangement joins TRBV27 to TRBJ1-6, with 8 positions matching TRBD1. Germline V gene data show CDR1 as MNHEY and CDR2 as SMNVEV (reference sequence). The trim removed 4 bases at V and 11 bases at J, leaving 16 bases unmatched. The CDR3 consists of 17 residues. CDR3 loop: CASSSLGQGQISAPLHF. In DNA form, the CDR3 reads TGTGCCAGCAGTTCCCTCGGACAGGGACAAATATCGGCACCCCTCCACTTT.

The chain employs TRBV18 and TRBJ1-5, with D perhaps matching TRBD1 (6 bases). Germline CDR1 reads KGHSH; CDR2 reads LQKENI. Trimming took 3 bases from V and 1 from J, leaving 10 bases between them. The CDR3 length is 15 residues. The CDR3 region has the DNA TGTGCCAGCTCACCCCAAGGACAGAGCAATCAGCCCCAGCATTTT. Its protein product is CASSPQGQSNQPQHF.

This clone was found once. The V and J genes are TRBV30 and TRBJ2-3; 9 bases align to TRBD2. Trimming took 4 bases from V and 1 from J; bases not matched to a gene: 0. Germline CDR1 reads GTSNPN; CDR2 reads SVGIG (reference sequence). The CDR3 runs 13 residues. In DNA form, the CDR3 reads TGTGCCTGGACTAGCGGGGGCACAGATACGCAGTATTTT. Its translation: CAWTSGGTDTQYF.

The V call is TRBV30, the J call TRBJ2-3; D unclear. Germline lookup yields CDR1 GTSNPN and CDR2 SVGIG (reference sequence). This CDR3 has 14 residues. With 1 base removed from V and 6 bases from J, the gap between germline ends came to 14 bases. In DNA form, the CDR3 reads TGTGCCTGGAGTGAGCGACCCACGGCGGATACGCAGTATTTT. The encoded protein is CAWSERPTADTQYF.